This T cell receptor (beta chain) appears in the sequencing data of a study of beta chain features in type 1 diabetes (dated by TCRdb to the late 2010s). At the level of the whole study: Mean age, gender distribution, total cell number and subset yield did not differ between patients and healthy donors. Across all samples, fewer than 130 million sorted cells were examined, and cell number per subset correlated strongly with RNA yield. Whereas all 28 donors provided naive and central memory subsets, regulatory and stem cell-like memory subsets were isolated from just 8 patients and about 8 healthy donors. In the study, TCRB repertoires of sorted circulating CD4+ T cell subsets from recently diagnosed type 1 diabetes patients were compared with those of matched healthy donors. The research as a whole found: At VDJ recombination sites, type 1 diabetes patients had fewer insertions and more deleted nucleotides, which implies abnormalities in thymic rearrangement. Because cDNA was sequenced instead of genomic DNA, activated cells with high expression could be over-represented, although the groups did not differ in activation or CD3 levels. Shorter templates might have been favored by PCR, but patient and control samples were amplified and corrected together, so both groups would have been affected equally by any skew. Only small numbers of individuals were included in the HLA sub-analyses, which left unresolved whether HLA type had any influence on TCRB rearrangement. Type 1 diabetes patients showed a moderate but significant shortening of TCRB CDR3 length in all four CD4+ subsets. Naive, central memory and regulatory TCRB repertoires appeared to be more similar among patients than among healthy donors.

Each donor gave one peripheral blood draw, approximately 110 mL on average, collected into heparinised tubes. Naive, central memory, regulatory and stem cell-like memory CD4+ T cells were sorted on a BD FACSAria II using a panel including CD45RO, CCR7, CD25, CD127, CD95 and CD27. All sorted populations exceeded 98% purity. PBMCs were isolated right away by Lymphoprep density gradient centrifugation and were stained directly, without culture. Samples were stained and sorted in pairs, with one healthy donor and one patient per experiment, so that batch effects were minimized. The entire isolated RNA was reverse transcribed using the High Capacity cDNA Reverse Transcription Kit, and thus expressed TCRB transcripts were sequenced. Deep immunoSEQ sequencing was applied to naive, central memory and regulatory T cell samples, giving an average of roughly 3.5 million total reads per sample. Sorted cells were lysed in RLT buffer and RNA was extracted with DNase-treated RNeasy Micro or Mini kits, depending on cell number. Each cell subset was processed separately to prevent cross-contamination, with patient and healthy donor samples processed together. The immunoSEQ multiplex PCR was used to amplify TCRB sequences from cDNA, yielding 87-bp fragments that span the CDR3 region. Amplicons were sequenced on the Illumina HiSeq platform. Under the source paper's analysis protocol: PCR bias was corrected computationally using synthetic template baselines, and reads within Hamming distance 2 were collapsed, with unmergeable singletons discarded. Reads were aligned to IMGT to assign V, D and J genes, CDR3 length, and insertions or deletions at six rearrangement sites. Clonotype counts were normalized to sorted cell number within each subset before computing true diversity and Gini coefficients with the tcR R package. The overlap coefficient, calculated on TCRB nucleotide sequences, was used to measure repertoire sharing. TCRdb provides this immuneACCESS table in a form limited to in-frame rearrangements. Some clones are lacking; in checked studies, under half of them reflect an unresolved V gene, and why the rest are absent is not known. The V and J calls and clone size are taken from that table; D and trimming were inferred from the DNA. The sample table records over 150,000 clones; about a tenth of these occur just once. 0.45% to 0.5% of the sample is taken by the ten largest.

Of note for this clone: Its antigen has not been determined. No per-base quality is available; no much larger clone lies one base away.

Its CDR3 holds 12 amino acids, cysteine through phenylalanine. CDR3 DNA only is kept here, 36 bases in frame from base 1. V is cut back by 3 bases and J by 7 bases, with 2 bases in the junction unmatched. From a lookup of the germline V gene (reference sequence), CDR1 and CDR2 are MNHEY and SMNVEV. Sequenced sample: central memory CD4+ T cells from blood. The sequence was obtained from a man under 40 with type 1 diabetes. The rearrangement combines TRBV27 with TRBJ1-2; 7 of the junction bases match TRBD1. The CDR3 amino acid sequence is: CASSFTGAGYTF. The sequence in DNA is TGTGCCAGCAGTTTCACAGGGGCTGGCTACACCTTC.